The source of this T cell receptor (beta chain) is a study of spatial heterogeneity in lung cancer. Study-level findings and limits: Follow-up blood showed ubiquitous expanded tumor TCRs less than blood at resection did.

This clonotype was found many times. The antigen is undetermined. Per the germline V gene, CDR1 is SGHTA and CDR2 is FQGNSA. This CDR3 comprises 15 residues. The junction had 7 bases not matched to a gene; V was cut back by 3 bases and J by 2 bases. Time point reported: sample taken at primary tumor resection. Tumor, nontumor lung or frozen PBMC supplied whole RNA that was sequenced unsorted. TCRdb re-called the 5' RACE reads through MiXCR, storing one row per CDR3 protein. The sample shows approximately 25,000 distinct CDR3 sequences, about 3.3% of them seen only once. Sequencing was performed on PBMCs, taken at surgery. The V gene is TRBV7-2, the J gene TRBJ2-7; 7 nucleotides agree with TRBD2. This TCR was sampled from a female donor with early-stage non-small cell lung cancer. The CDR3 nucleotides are TGTGCCAGCAGCTTTTTCAGCGGGAAGCCCTACGAGCAGTACTTC. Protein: CASSFFSGKPYEQYF.